This T cell receptor beta chain comes out of a study of tumor-infiltrating lymphocytes in localized non-small cell lung cancer. Turning to the study itself: Some samples were collected after neoadjuvant chemotherapy; smokers, never-smokers and several histologies were included.

Trimming removed 1 base from V and 3 bases from J, with 15 bases in between. CDR1 and CDR2 (germline): GTSNPN, SVGIG (reference sequence). This CDR3 contains 16 residues. Profiled with immunoSEQ multiplex PCR; TCRdb holds only in-frame clones, not every one. Of 9,500 to 15,000 clones detected, 85% to 90% appear once; the ten largest clones hold around 8.6%. Sequenced material: lung tumor tissue. V gene TRBV30 combines with J gene TRBJ1-4, with a tentative D call TRBD1 (5 bases). The TCR originated in a human donor with non-small cell lung cancer. The CDR3 is CAWSAPAGPANEKLFF. CDR3 nucleotide sequence: TGTGCCTGGAGTGCCCCCGCAGGGCCGGCTAATGAAAAACTGTTTTTT.